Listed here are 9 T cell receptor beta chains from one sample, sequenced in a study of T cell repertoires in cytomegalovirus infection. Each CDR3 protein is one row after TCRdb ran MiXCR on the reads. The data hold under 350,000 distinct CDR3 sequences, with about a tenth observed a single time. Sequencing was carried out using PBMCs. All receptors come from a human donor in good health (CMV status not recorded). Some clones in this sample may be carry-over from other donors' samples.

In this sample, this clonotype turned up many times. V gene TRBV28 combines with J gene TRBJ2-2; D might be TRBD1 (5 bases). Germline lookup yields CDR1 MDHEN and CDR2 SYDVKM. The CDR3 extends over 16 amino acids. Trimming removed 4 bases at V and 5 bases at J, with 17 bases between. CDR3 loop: CASSSPGRVRTGELFF. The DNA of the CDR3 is TGTGCCAGCAGTTCTCCGGGCAGGGTGAGGACCGGGGAGCTGTTTTTT. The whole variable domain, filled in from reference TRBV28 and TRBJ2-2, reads DVKVTQSSRYLVKRTGEKVFLECVQDMDHENMFWYRQDPGLGLRLIYFSYDVKMKEKGDIPEGYSVSREKKERFSLILESASTNQTSMYLCASSSPGRVRTGELFFGEGSRLTVL.

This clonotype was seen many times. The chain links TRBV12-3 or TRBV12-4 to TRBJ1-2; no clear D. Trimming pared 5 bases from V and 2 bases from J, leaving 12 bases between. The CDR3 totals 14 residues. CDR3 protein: CASSIYSSNYGYTF. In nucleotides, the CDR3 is TGTGCCAGCAGTATTTACAGTTCCAACTATGGCTACACCTTC.

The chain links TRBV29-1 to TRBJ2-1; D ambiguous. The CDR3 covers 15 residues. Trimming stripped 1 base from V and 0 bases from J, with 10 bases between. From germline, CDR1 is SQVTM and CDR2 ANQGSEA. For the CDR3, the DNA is TGCAGCGTTGAAGGGTCCGGGTACTCCTACAATGAGCAGTTCTTC. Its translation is CSVEGSGYSYNEQFF.

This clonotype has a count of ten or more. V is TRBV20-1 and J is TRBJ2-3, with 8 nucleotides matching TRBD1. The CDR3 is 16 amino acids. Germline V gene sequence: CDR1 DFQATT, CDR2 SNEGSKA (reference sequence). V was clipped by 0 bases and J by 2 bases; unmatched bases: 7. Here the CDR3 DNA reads TGCAGTGCTAGAGATACGCGACAGGGGATCACAGATACGCAGTATTTT. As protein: CSARDTRQGITDTQYF.

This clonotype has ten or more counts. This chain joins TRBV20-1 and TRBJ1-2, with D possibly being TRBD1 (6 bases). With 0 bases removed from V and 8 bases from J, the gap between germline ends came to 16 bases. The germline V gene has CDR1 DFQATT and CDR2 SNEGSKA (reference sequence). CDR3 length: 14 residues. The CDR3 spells CSARDLQGVEGYTF. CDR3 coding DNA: TGCAGTGCTAGAGACCTACAGGGAGTCGAGGGCTACACCTTC.

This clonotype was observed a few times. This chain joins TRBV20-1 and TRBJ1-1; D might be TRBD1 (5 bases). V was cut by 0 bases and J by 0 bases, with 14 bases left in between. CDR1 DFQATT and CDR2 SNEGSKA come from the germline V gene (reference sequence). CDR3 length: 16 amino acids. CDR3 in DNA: TGCAGTGCTAGAGATGAGTTCGGGGGGGTGAACACTGAAGCTTTCTTT. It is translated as CSARDEFGGVNTEAFF.

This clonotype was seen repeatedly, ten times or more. The CDR3 DNA is TGCGCCAGCAGCGCCGGACGGATTGAGCAGTTCTTC. It yields the protein CASSAGRIEQFF. This sequence joins TRBV5-1 and TRBJ2-1, with no clear D. Per the germline V gene, CDR1 is SGHRS and CDR2 is YFSETQ. V gave up 4 bases and J gave up 9 bases, with 11 bases separating them. The CDR3 length is 12 residues.

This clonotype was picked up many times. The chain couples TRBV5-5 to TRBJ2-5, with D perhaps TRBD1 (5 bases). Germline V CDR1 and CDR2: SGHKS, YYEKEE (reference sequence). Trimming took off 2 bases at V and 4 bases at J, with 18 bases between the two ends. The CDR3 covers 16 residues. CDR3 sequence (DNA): TGTGCCAGCAGCTTCGGATGGGCAGGGATGCGAGAGACCCAGTACTTC. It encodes CASSFGWAGMRETQYF.

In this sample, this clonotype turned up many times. The CDR3 sequence: CSVEEGGYGYTF. As DNA, the CDR3 is TGCAGCGTTGAGGAGGGCGGCTATGGCTACACCTTC. V usage is TRBV29-1 and J usage is TRBJ1-2; D gene uncertain. The CDR3 sequence is 12 residues long. Per the germline V gene, CDR1 is SQVTM and CDR2 is ANQGSEA. Trimming pared 3 bases from V and 4 bases from J, leaving 9 bases between.